The 27 T cell receptor beta chains given below trace back to one sample, sequenced in a study of OX40 agonist ivuxolimab in advanced cancers. Sequencing was performed with immunoSEQ multiplex PCR; in TCRdb, only in-frame clones are kept and a portion is missing. Of more than 75,000 clones listed, around nine tenths are singletons. The starting material was CD4+ or CD8+ T cells sorted from blood, obtained in a trial of the OX40 agonist ivuxolimab. Every receptor here comes from an adult with an advanced solid tumor such as melanoma, head and neck, liver or kidney cancer.

This chain joins TRBV9 and TRBJ2-1; D not certain. The CDR3 spans 17 residues. The V end lost 3 bases, the J end lost 4 bases, and 20 bases lay between the germline ends. CDR1 is SGDLS, CDR2 YYNGEE, per germline. The CDR3 nucleotides are TGTGCCAGCAGCGCCGGATCCGAGCTAGAAACGTACAATGAGCAGTTCTTC. Translating gives CASSAGSELETYNEQFF.

The rearrangement joins TRBV18 to TRBJ1-5; D is undetermined. The CDR3 consists of 14 residues. Trimming pared 2 bases from V and 3 bases from J, leaving 8 bases between. In germline, CDR1 is KGHSH, CDR2 LQKENI. The CDR3 is CASSPGRNNQPQHF. The CDR3 DNA reads TGTGCCAGCTCACCAGGGCGAAACAATCAGCCCCAGCATTTT. The whole variable domain, remainder taken from reference TRBV18 and TRBJ1-5, is NAGVMQNPRHLVRRRGQEARLRCSPMKGHSHVYWYRQLPEEGLKFMVYLQKENIIDESGMPKERFSAEFPKEGPSILRIQQVVRGDSAAYFCASSPGRNNQPQHFGDGTRLSIL.

The chain combines TRBV7-9 with TRBJ2-3; 7 positions agree with TRBD1. This CDR3 is 14 amino acids long. Germline lookup yields CDR1 SEHNR and CDR2 FQNEAQ (reference sequence). Losses at the gene ends were 5 bases for V and 4 bases for J; bases not matched to a gene: 6. This CDR3 reads CASSTGTAADTQYF. CDR3 DNA sequence: TGTGCCAGCAGCACCGGGACAGCAGCAGATACGCAGTATTTT.

The CDR3 DNA follows: TGTGCCAGCACACAGGGGGTTTTAGCCAAAAACATTCAGTACTTC. It codes for CASTQGVLAKNIQYF. The V call is TRBV2, the J call TRBJ2-4; 8 positions match TRBD1. The CDR3 sequence is 15 residues long. In germline, CDR1 is SNHLY, CDR2 FYNNEI. With V trimmed by 7 bases and J by 0 bases, 5 bases remained unmatched.

This sequence joins TRBV19 and TRBJ2-7; 10 bases match TRBD1. The CDR3 sequence is 14 residues long. V lost 5 bases and J lost 6; bases outside the gene matches: 7. The germline gives CDR1 LNHDA, CDR2 SQIVND (reference sequence). DNA for the CDR3: TGTGCCAGTAGTCATAGGACAGGGGGTCGCGAGCAGTACTTC. It yields the protein CASSHRTGGREQYF.

The chain has TRBV6-5 and TRBJ1-4; D might be TRBD1 (5 bases). CDR3 size: 13 residues. Trimming pared 7 bases from V and 8 bases from J, leaving 14 bases between. The germline CDR1 and CDR2 sequences are MNHEY and SVGAGI. The CDR3 DNA reads as TGTGCCAGCACCGGGACCTGGGGGGAAAAACTGTTTTTT. Amino acid sequence: CASTGTWGEKLFF.

The chain has TRBV7-2 and TRBJ1-2; D uncertain. CDR1 and CDR2 from the germline V gene are SGHTA and FQGNSA. This CDR3 contains 14 residues. The germline V and J ends were trimmed by 4 bases and 3 bases, with 12 bases remaining between them. CDR3 DNA: TGTGCCAGCAGCTCACGATTAAGCGACTATGGCTACACCTTC. Encoded protein: CASSSRLSDYGYTF. Supplemented by reference TRBV7-2 and TRBJ1-2, the full variable domain reads GAGVSQSPSNKVTEKGKDVELRCDPISGHTALYWYRQSLGQGLEFLIYFQGNSAPDKSGLPSDRFSAERTGGSVSTLTIQRTQQEDSAVYLCASSSRLSDYGYTFGSGTRLTVV.

This chain links TRBV7-2 with TRBJ2-7; D not certain. The germline gives CDR1 SGHTA, CDR2 FQGNSA. The CDR3 consists of 15 residues. V was trimmed by 0 bases and J by 0 bases, leaving 9 bases between them. For the CDR3, the DNA is TGTGCCAGCAGCTTAGCCGACGGAAGCTCCTACGAGCAGTACTTC. As protein: CASSLADGSSYEQYF.

The chain has TRBV18 and TRBJ2-5; D is perhaps TRBD1 (6 bases). V was clipped by 3 bases and J by 11 bases, with 19 bases between them. The germline gives CDR1 KGHSH, CDR2 LQKENI. This CDR3 has 14 residues. The DNA of the CDR3 is TGTGCCAGCTCACCCACAGGGACCCAATACGGGCAGTACTTC. Translated, it gives CASSPTGTQYGQYF.

This chain uses TRBV5-1 with TRBJ2-3; no firm D call. Trimming removed 1 base at V and 3 bases at J, with 9 bases between. Looked up from germline, CDR1 is SGHRS and CDR2 is YFSETQ. The length of the CDR3 is 14 residues. The CDR3 loop reads CASSLQTLTDTQYF. In DNA form, the CDR3 reads TGCGCCAGCAGCTTGCAGACATTGACAGATACGCAGTATTTT.

The chain's CDR3 is CASTKRGTPGDEQYF. In DNA form, the CDR3 reads TGTGCCAGCACCAAGAGGGGAACGCCCGGCGACGAGCAGTACTTC. The rearrangement uses TRBV21-1 and TRBJ2-7. TRBV21-1 is deemed a pseudogene. The CDR3 covers 15 residues.

The V call is TRBV7-9, the J call TRBJ2-1, with TRBD2 matching 11 bases. V dropped 2 bases and J dropped 10; count of bases not matched to a gene: 13. The V gene's germline CDR1 is SEHNR and CDR2 FQNEAQ (reference sequence). CDR3 length equals 17 residues. CDR3 in amino acids: CASSLRITSGSIEEQFF. Here the CDR3 DNA reads TGTGCCAGCAGCTTACGAATAACTAGCGGGAGTATTGAGGAGCAGTTCTTC.

The chain is built from TRBV7-2 and TRBJ1-3; D gene unclear. Germline-derived CDR1 and CDR2 are SGHTA and FQGNSA. V was cut by 4 bases and J by 0 bases, with 10 bases left in between. This CDR3 spans 15 amino acids. The CDR3 sequence is CASSSRTVSGNTIYF. CDR3 bases: TGTGCCAGCAGCTCCCGGACGGTCTCTGGAAACACCATATATTTT.

The chain couples TRBV9 to TRBJ1-1, with a weak D call TRBD1 (5 bases). Germline V gives CDR1 SGDLS, CDR2 YYNGEE. The CDR3 is made up of 14 amino acids. Trimming removed 1 base at V and 6 bases at J, with 13 bases between. The CDR3 region is CASSVNPGGAEAFF. In nucleotides, the CDR3 is TGTGCCAGCAGCGTAAACCCTGGAGGGGCTGAAGCTTTCTTT. The whole variable domain, filled in from reference TRBV9 and TRBJ1-1, reads DSGVTQTPKHLITATGQRVTLRCSPRSGDLSVYWYQQSLDQGLQFLIQYYNGEERAKGNILERFSAQQFPDLHSELNLSSLELGDSALYFCASSVNPGGAEAFFGQGTRLTVV.

The rearrangement uses TRBV27 and TRBJ2-1, with 9 bases aligning to TRBD2. Germline-derived CDR1 and CDR2 are MNHEY and SMNVEV (reference sequence). The CDR3 consists of 17 residues. V lost 7 bases, J lost 6 bases, and 16 bases stayed unmatched. The CDR3 nucleotides are TGTGCCAGCACCCGAGGGGGTAGCGGGAGCCGGGGCAATGAGCAGTTCTTC. Protein product: CASTRGGSGSRGNEQFF.

This chain joins TRBV11-3 and TRBJ2-7, with D perhaps TRBD2 (6 bases). Germline V gene sequence: CDR1 SGHNT, CDR2 YENEEA. The CDR3 is 19 residues long. The V gene lost 2 bases and the J gene lost 4 bases, with 27 bases spanning the gap. CDR3 protein: CASSLNFWDSNALLYEQYF. DNA of the CDR3: TGTGCCAGCAGCTTAAACTTTTGGGACTCGAACGCCCTTTTGTACGAGCAGTACTTC.

The CDR3 sequence: CASSPMAGAITNEKLFF. The CDR3 nucleotides are TGTGCCAGCTCACCTATGGCCGGGGCGATCACTAATGAAAAACTGTTTTTT. The V and J genes are TRBV18 and TRBJ1-4; D is perhaps TRBD1 (5 bases). The CDR3 has 17 amino acids. The ends were cut back, 3 bases at V and 2 bases at J, with 16 bases in the middle. Germline CDR1 KGHSH, CDR2 LQKENI. The full variable domain, completed using reference TRBV18 and TRBJ1-4, is NAGVMQNPRHLVRRRGQEARLRCSPMKGHSHVYWYRQLPEEGLKFMVYLQKENIIDESGMPKERFSAEFPKEGPSILRIQQVVRGDSAAYFCASSPMAGAITNEKLFFGSGTQLSVL.

The sample holds a few counts of this clone. The chain uses TRBV30 and TRBJ1-1; TRBD1 aligns across 7 bases. This CDR3 comprises 12 residues. Germline CDR1 and CDR2: GTSNPN and SVGIG (reference sequence). The J segment lost 7 bases and the V segment lost 5 bases, leaving 7 bases of the junction unmatched. CDR3 bases: TGTGCCTGGTCCAAAGGGGGCAGTGAAGCTTTCTTT. Protein product: CAWSKGGSEAFF.

Here the CDR3 reads CASSVDGGVRQGKAGNTIYF. CDR3 in DNA: TGTGCCAGCAGCGTAGATGGGGGGGTGAGACAGGGTAAGGCTGGAAACACCATATATTTT. V usage is TRBV9 and J usage is TRBJ1-3, with 7 positions matching TRBD1. V lost 0 bases to trimming and J lost 2 bases; unmatched junction nucleotides: 17. CDR3 size: 20 residues. The germline V gene encodes CDR1 SGDLS and CDR2 YYNGEE.

This chain uses TRBV14 with TRBJ1-3; perhaps TRBD1 as D (5 bases). Trimming shortened V by 4 bases and J by 0 bases, and 10 bases separated the two germline ends. The CDR3 consists of 15 residues. Germline V gives CDR1 SGHDN, CDR2 FVKESK. The CDR3 DNA reads as TGTGCCAGCAGCCTGACAGCTTTCTCTGGAAACACCATATATTTT. Its translation: CASSLTAFSGNTIYF. Variable domain in full (rest from reference TRBV14 and TRBJ1-3): EAGVTQFPSHSVIEKGQTVTLRCDPISGHDNLYWYRRVMGKEIKFLLHFVKESKQDESGMPNNRFLAERTGGTYSTLKVQPAELEDSGVYFCASSLTAFSGNTIYFGEGSWLTVV.

In DNA, the CDR3 is TGTGCCAGCACCGGGCTCAATGAGCAGTTCTTC. Protein: CASTGLNEQFF. The gene calls are TRBV6-1 and TRBJ2-1; D not resolved. Germline V lookup: CDR1 MNHNS, CDR2 SASEGT. V lost 7 bases to trimming and J lost 6 bases, with 7 bases between them. The CDR3 totals 11 residues.

The V call is TRBV5-6, the J call TRBJ1-5; 7 bases match TRBD1. Per the germline V gene, CDR1 is SGHDT and CDR2 is YYEEEE. This CDR3 has 15 amino acids. V trimming: 0 bases; J trimming: 4 bases; junction bases outside the gene matches: 4. The CDR3 DNA is TGTGCCAGCAGCTTGGGGCAGGGGGTGAATCAGCCCCAGCATTTT. It yields the protein CASSLGQGVNQPQHF.

The rearrangement links TRBV18 to TRBJ2-2; 9 bases map to TRBD1. This CDR3 is 18 amino acids long. The V gene end was trimmed by 2 bases and the J gene end by 3 bases; junction bases not matched to a gene: 10. Germline V gives CDR1 KGHSH, CDR2 LQKENI. The CDR3 DNA reads TGTGCCAGCTCACCATTCGGGACAGGGATAATGGACACCGGGGAGCTGTTTTTT. Amino acids: CASSPFGTGIMDTGELFF. The whole variable domain, filled in from reference TRBV18 and TRBJ2-2, reads NAGVMQNPRHLVRRRGQEARLRCSPMKGHSHVYWYRQLPEEGLKFMVYLQKENIIDESGMPKERFSAEFPKEGPSILRIQQVVRGDSAAYFCASSPFGTGIMDTGELFFGEGSRLTVL.

A single count supports this clone. V is TRBV2 and J is TRBJ1-2; TRBD1 matches 7 bases. The CDR3 sequence is 14 residues long. Germline loops: CDR1 SNHLY, CDR2 FYNNEI. Trimming cost V 8 bases and J 1 base; bases outside gene matches: 7. Written as DNA, the CDR3 is TGTGCCAGCCTCGGACAGGTCCTTAACTATGGCTACACCTTC. Its translation is CASLGQVLNYGYTF. The full variable domain, with the rest looked up from reference TRBV2 and TRBJ1-2, is EPEVTQTPSHQVTQMGQEVILRCVPISNHLYFYWYRQILGQKVEFLVSFYNNEISEKSEIFDDQFSVERPDGSNFTLKIRSTKLEDSAMYFCASLGQVLNYGYTFGSGTRLTVV.

This clone came up once. The chain combines TRBV2 with TRBJ2-7; maybe TRBD1 (6 bases). Trimming took 4 bases from V and 0 from J, leaving 10 bases between them. The CDR3 has 14 residues. Germline V lookup: CDR1 SNHLY, CDR2 FYNNEI. DNA of the CDR3: TGTGCCAGCAGTGGTGGGACACCCTCCTACGAGCAGTACTTC. It codes for CASSGGTPSYEQYF.

The gene calls are TRBV15 and TRBJ2-7; perhaps D is TRBD1 or TRBD2 (6 bases each). The ends were cut back, 1 base at V and 4 bases at J, with 14 bases in the middle. Germline lookup yields CDR1 LNHNV and CDR2 YYDKDF (reference sequence). The CDR3 runs 15 residues. The CDR3 nucleotides are TGTGCCACCAGCAGAGGGCCGGGGGCTGAATACGAGCAGTACTTC. Residues: CATSRGPGAEYEQYF.

This clone was counted a single time. The chain carries TRBV18 and TRBJ1-2; 9 bases line up with TRBD1. The germline CDR1 and CDR2 sequences are KGHSH and LQKENI. V lost 5 bases, J lost 0 bases, and 4 bases stayed unmatched. The CDR3 consists of 15 residues. This CDR3 reads CASSAGQGTNYGYTF. Written as DNA, the CDR3 is TGTGCCAGCTCAGCGGGACAGGGAACTAACTATGGCTACACCTTC.